This TCR beta chain was retrieved from a study of cytomegalovirus exposure and HLA in healthy donors. Primers: 60 Vbeta forward and 13 Jbeta reverse. The protocol was immunoSEQ multiplex PCR, while the TCRdb copy is restricted to in-frame clones and leaves out a portion. The sample lists over 100,000 clones, about 61% seen once, with approximately 2.5% in the top ten. Findings and limits, study-wide: Researchers catalogued 150 or so TCR beta chains as cytomegalovirus-associated.

This clone was seen only a few times. Its antigen is as yet unknown. The sequenced material came from PBMCs. The sequence was obtained from a woman aged 40 to 50 in good health and CMV-seronegative.

The CDR3 sequence: CASSPQLFSGNTIYF. DNA of the CDR3: TGTGCCAGCAGCCCTCAACTATTCTCTGGAAACACCATATATTTT. This chain links TRBV11-2 with TRBJ1-3, with D hard to call. CDR3 size: 15 residues. V lost 5 bases to trimming and J lost 0 bases, with 11 bases between them. The germline gives CDR1 SGHAT, CDR2 FQNNGV.